The 30 T cell receptor beta chains below come from one sample, sequenced in a study of blood T cell repertoires in COVID-19. Repertoires were generated with immunoSEQ multiplex PCR, while TCRdb's copy carries only in-frame clones and drops some. This table has roughly 140,000 clones, around 72% appearing once. Sample: peripheral blood. These receptors were obtained from a woman in her fifties or sixties with acute or convalescent COVID-19.

The gene calls are TRBV2 and TRBJ2-1; D is unresolved. Germline lookup yields CDR1 SNHLY and CDR2 FYNNEI. V lost 4 bases to trimming and J lost 6 bases, with 16 bases between them. The length of the CDR3 is 15 residues. The CDR3 reads CASSGGPARFNEQFF. CDR3 bases: TGTGCCAGCAGTGGAGGCCCCGCCAGATTCAATGAGCAGTTCTTC.

The chain links TRBV10-3 to TRBJ2-2; maybe TRBD2 (6 bases). Germline V gives CDR1 ENHRY, CDR2 SYGVKD. The CDR3 sequence is 15 residues long. Trimming cost V 10 bases and J 2 bases, with 17 bases left between them. CDR3 in amino acids: CATMDPSDNTGELFF. CDR3 bases: TGTGCCACCATGGACCCTAGCGATAACACCGGGGAGCTGTTTTTT.

J is TRBJ2-2 and V is TRBV24-1, with a possible D match to TRBD2 (5 bases). This CDR3 region has 14 residues. Germline V gives CDR1 KGHDR, CDR2 SFDVKD. Trimming removed 8 bases at V and 0 bases at J, with 9 bases between. In DNA, the CDR3 is TGTGCCACCACCACCGGGGCGAACACCGGGGAGCTGTTTTTT. It translates to CATTTGANTGELFF.

DNA for the CDR3: TGCGCCAGCAGTACGGGACTAGCGGGAGGTGAGCAGTTCTTC. Translated: CASSTGLAGGEQFF. This sequence joins TRBV10-1 and TRBJ2-1; 15 bases agree with TRBD2. The length of the CDR3 is 14 residues. Germline V lookup: CDR1 WNHNN, CDR2 SYGVQD (reference sequence). Trimming took 5 bases from V and 9 from J; bases not matched to a gene: 2.

This rearrangement joins TRBV7-3 to TRBJ2-1; 14 nucleotides match TRBD2. The J segment lost 8 bases and the V segment lost 5 bases, leaving 8 bases of the junction unmatched. CDR1 is SGHTA, CDR2 FQGTGA, per germline. This CDR3 has 16 residues. The CDR3 DNA reads TGTGCCAGCAGCAGATGGGGACTAGCGGGAGATCATGAGCAGTTCTTC. This gives the protein CASSRWGLAGDHEQFF.

This clone occurred a few times. The chain combines TRBV9 with TRBJ2-7, with a possible D match to TRBD2 (5 bases). The CDR3 contains 16 residues. CDR1 and CDR2 (germline): SGDLS, YYNGEE. V was cut by 0 bases and J by 6 bases, with 19 bases left in between. The CDR3 reads CASSVGLRGRGGEQYF. The CDR3 nucleotides read TGTGCCAGCAGCGTAGGCCTTCGTGGGAGAGGAGGCGAGCAGTACTTC. The full variable domain, rest sourced from reference TRBV9 and TRBJ2-7, is DSGVTQTPKHLITATGQRVTLRCSPRSGDLSVYWYQQSLDQGLQFLIQYYNGEERAKGNILERFSAQQFPDLHSELNLSSLELGDSALYFCASSVGLRGRGGEQYFGPGTRLTVT.

This clone turned up a few times. The rearrangement uses TRBV4-2 and TRBJ2-4; TRBD2 aligns across 8 bases. The CDR3 is 17 residues long. CDR1 and CDR2 (germline): LGHNA, YNFKEQ. The J segment lost 9 bases and the V segment lost 4 bases, leaving 17 bases of the junction unmatched. The CDR3 DNA sequence: TGTGCCAGCAGCCCAATCCTTGGGAGCGGGGGAGGGGGCATTCAGTACTTC. It is translated as CASSPILGSGGGGIQYF.

This clone was seen a handful of times. The chain is built from TRBV3-1 (or the pseudogene TRBV3-2) and TRBJ2-4, with TRBD2 as a possible D gene (6 bases). The CDR3 has 16 residues. Trimming stripped 1 base from V and 1 base from J, with 11 bases between. CDR1 is LGHDT and CDR2 is YNNKEL in the germline V gene (reference sequence). The CDR3 sequence: CASSQGSGRAKNIQYF. CDR3 DNA sequence: TGTGCCAGCAGCCAAGGTTCTGGGAGGGCCAAAAACATTCAGTACTTC.

This clone has only a few counts. The chain recombines TRBV11-2 with TRBJ2-3; 8 bases are shared with TRBD2. Losses at the gene ends were 6 bases for V and 0 bases for J; bases not matched to a gene: 8. Germline lookup yields CDR1 SGHAT and CDR2 FQNNGV. The CDR3 spans 16 residues. The CDR3 nucleotides read TGTGCCAGCAGTTTCACTAGCGGAGCTAGCACAGATACGCAGTATTTT. Residues: CASSFTSGASTDTQYF.

The CDR3 DNA is TGTGCCAGCAGCCCAGTAGGACATTATGGCTACACCTTC. Protein product: CASSPVGHYGYTF. V gene TRBV28 combines with J gene TRBJ1-2; D is possibly TRBD1 (5 bases). The germline V and J ends were trimmed by 6 bases and 5 bases, with 13 bases remaining between them. Germline lookup yields CDR1 MDHEN and CDR2 SYDVKM. The CDR3 is 13 residues long.

The CDR3: CASTRDRLRGTIYF. For the CDR3, the DNA is TGTGCCAGCACACGGGACAGACTTCGAGGCACCATATATTTT. V usage is TRBV11-2 and J usage is TRBJ1-3; the match to TRBD1 covers 7 bases. After removal of 7 bases from V and 9 bases from J, the junction contained 12 bases not matched to a gene. Per germline, CDR1 SGHAT and CDR2 FQNNGV. The CDR3 consists of 14 residues.

The chain is built from TRBV10-3 and TRBJ2-5; TRBD2 aligns across 12 bases. There are 13 residues in the CDR3. J lost 5 bases, V lost 10 bases, and 5 bases had no gene match. Germline CDR1 and CDR2: ENHRY and SYGVKD. CDR3 nucleotides: TGTGCCACCCGTGGGACTAGCGGGGAGACCCAGTACTTC. It yields the protein CATRGTSGETQYF.

The table lists this clone with a few counts. The CDR3 here is CASMKQGNSPLHF. The CDR3 nucleotides read TGTGCCTCTATGAAACAGGGTAATTCACCCCTCCACTTT. This rearrangement joins TRBV30 to TRBJ1-6, with D perhaps TRBD1 (6 bases). The V gene lost 7 bases and the J gene lost 6 bases, with 13 bases spanning the gap. This CDR3 is 13 amino acids long. Germline lookup yields CDR1 GTSNPN and CDR2 SVGIG (reference sequence).

The chain carries TRBV4-1 and TRBJ1-2, with 7 bases lining up with TRBD1. This CDR3 contains 17 residues. CDR1 is MGHRA, CDR2 YSYEKL, per germline. J was trimmed by 3 bases and V by 6 bases; bases with no gene match: 16. The CDR3: CASRPGTGAPTDYGYTF. For the CDR3, the DNA is TGCGCCAGCAGGCCCGGAACAGGGGCGCCGACGGACTATGGCTACACCTTC.

In the case of this clone: One end of the junction fails to match germline, which may point to a read error. The genes are TRBV27 and TRBJ2-7; no clear D. The CDR3 has 9 residues. In germline, CDR1 is MNHEY, CDR2 SMNVEV (reference sequence). The CDR3 here is CATVRPGPF. The CDR3 nucleotides read TGTGCCACCGTACGCCCAGGTCCCTTC.

The V and J genes are TRBV19 and TRBJ2-7, with D tentatively TRBD2 (6 bases). Germline loops: CDR1 LNHDA, CDR2 SQIVND (reference sequence). CDR3 length: 15 amino acids. The ends were cut back, 3 bases at V and 0 bases at J, with 12 bases in the middle. The CDR3: CASSIGDSTSYEQYF. CDR3 nucleotides: TGTGCCAGTAGTATTGGGGACTCCACCTCCTACGAGCAGTACTTC.

DNA of the CDR3: TGTGCCAGCAGCGTAGGGGTGGGAGCCGGCACAGATACGCAGTATTTT. It yields the protein CASSVGVGAGTDTQYF. J is TRBJ2-3 and V is TRBV9; tentatively, D is TRBD2 (5 bases). Trimming took 0 bases from V and 1 from J, leaving 12 bases between them. Germline V gene lookup returns CDR1 SGDLS and CDR2 YYNGEE. This CDR3 is 16 amino acids long.

The chain employs TRBV5-1 and TRBJ2-1; 8 nucleotides match TRBD2. From germline, CDR1 is SGHRS and CDR2 YFSETQ. The CDR3 runs to 19 residues. V gave up 2 bases and J gave up 4 bases; unmatched junction bases: 17. For the CDR3, the DNA is TGCGCCAGCAGCTTCCCGCCAAAAACCGGGACTAGAGGGTACAATGAGCAGTTCTTC. It encodes CASSFPPKTGTRGYNEQFF.

J is TRBJ2-7 and V is TRBV18, with D possibly being TRBD1 (6 bases). V was pared by 3 bases and J by 2 bases, with 14 bases between. There are 15 residues in the CDR3. Germline lookup yields CDR1 KGHSH and CDR2 LQKENI. The CDR3 loop reads CASSPRGTQTYEQYF. The CDR3 nucleotides are TGTGCCAGCTCACCCCGAGGGACACAAACCTACGAGCAGTACTTC.

The J gene is TRBJ2-2, the V gene TRBV5-1, with TRBD2 identical over 8 bases. CDR1 and CDR2 from the germline V gene are SGHRS and YFSETQ. Trimming at V came to 4 bases and at J to 3 bases, leaving 5 bases not matched to a gene. The CDR3 is made up of 15 amino acids. CDR3 region: CASSETSAYTGELFF. The CDR3 DNA is TGCGCCAGCAGCGAGACTAGCGCATACACCGGGGAGCTGTTTTTT.

The chain joins TRBV6-5 to TRBJ2-3, with D tentatively TRBD2 (7 bases). V lost 2 bases and J 9 bases, leaving 12 bases between the germline ends. The CDR3 runs to 13 residues. The V gene's germline CDR1 is MNHEY and CDR2 SVGAGI. The CDR3 DNA reads as TGTGCCAGCAGTTACGGGGGGGGCGCAACGCAGTATTTT. This gives the protein CASSYGGGATQYF.

V gene TRBV20-1 combines with J gene TRBJ2-7; D is possibly TRBD1 (5 bases). Germline CDR1 is DFQATT and CDR2 is SNEGSKA (reference sequence). The CDR3 runs 13 residues. Trimming removed 3 bases at V and 7 bases at J, with 16 bases between. The CDR3 region has the DNA TGCAGTGCTAGTATAGGGGCCCTAGGGGAGCAGTACTTC. Translation: CSASIGALGEQYF.

In this sample, this clone turned up a few times. This rearrangement joins TRBV12-5 to TRBJ2-7, with D perhaps TRBD1 (6 bases). CDR1 LGHNT and CDR2 FRNRAP come from the germline V gene. Trimming stripped 3 bases from V and 3 bases from J, with 15 bases between. This CDR3 contains 15 residues. CDR3 DNA sequence: TGTGCTAGTGGTTTCTCGGACAGCCTTGGCTACGAGCAGTACTTC. Its translation: CASGFSDSLGYEQYF.

The chain uses TRBV9 and TRBJ1-2; D might be TRBD1 (5 bases). The CDR3 runs 14 residues. V was clipped by 6 bases and J by 4 bases, with 16 bases between them. The germline CDR1 and CDR2 sequences are SGDLS and YYNGEE. CDR3 coding DNA: TGTGCCAGCAATCAAGGAACAGGCCTCTATGGCTACACCTTC. This translates into CASNQGTGLYGYTF.

This clone showed up just a few times. The J gene is TRBJ2-3, the V gene TRBV27; 8 positions agree with TRBD2. Germline V gives CDR1 MNHEY, CDR2 SMNVEV (reference sequence). The CDR3 length is 16 residues. The V segment lost 4 bases and the J segment 0 bases; nucleotides outside the gene matches: 6. Written as DNA, the CDR3 is TGTGCCAGCAGTTCAGGCGGGGGGCGTAGCACAGATACGCAGTATTTT. It codes for CASSSGGGRSTDTQYF.

V gene TRBV4-1 combines with J gene TRBJ2-6; perhaps TRBD1 as D (6 bases). V lost 4 bases and J lost 4, with 17 bases in between. The CDR3 loop spans 17 amino acids. Germline V CDR1 and CDR2: MGHRA, YSYEKL. As DNA, the CDR3 is TGCGCCAGCAGCCTACAGGGTTTAGGGGCCGGGGCCAACGTCCTGACTTTC. Translating it yields CASSLQGLGAGANVLTF.

This sequence joins TRBV29-1 and TRBJ2-6, with D unresolved. The CDR3 spans 13 residues. The germline V and J ends were trimmed by 4 bases and 0 bases, with 4 bases remaining between them. Germline assignment: CDR1 SQVTM and CDR2 ANQGSEA. The CDR3 nucleotides are TGCAGCGTTGCCGGCTCTGGGGCCAACGTCCTGACTTTC. Its translation is CSVAGSGANVLTF.

The chain links TRBV5-1 to TRBJ1-2; D unresolved. In germline, CDR1 is SGHRS, CDR2 YFSETQ. This CDR3 region has 15 residues. The V end was cut by 1 base, the J end by 3 bases, with 13 bases between. CDR3 DNA sequence: TGCGCCAGCAGCTTGTCGGGCAGGAGGGACTATGGCTACACCTTC. Its protein is CASSLSGRRDYGYTF. The full variable domain, with the rest looked up from reference TRBV5-1 and TRBJ1-2, is KAGVTQTPRYLIKTRGQQVTLSCSPISGHRSVSWYQQTPGQGLQFLFEYFSETQRNKGNFPGRFSGRQFSNSRSEMNVSTLELGDSALYLCASSLSGRRDYGYTFGSGTRLTVV.

This chain connects TRBV7-6 to TRBJ2-7; 7 bases map to TRBD1. With V trimmed by 0 bases and J by 4 bases, 15 bases remained unmatched. Germline V gene sequence: CDR1 SGHVS, CDR2 FNYEAQ. CDR3 size: 18 residues. The CDR3 nucleotides read TGTGCCAGCAGCTTAGCCGTTACAAAGCCGGGACAGACTTACGAGCAGTACTTC. It is translated as CASSLAVTKPGQTYEQYF.

This chain uses TRBV28 with TRBJ1-2; weak D call: TRBD1 (6 bases). The CDR3 length is 13 residues. V was shortened by 6 bases and J by 0 bases, with 8 bases between the two germline ends. The germline V gene has CDR1 MDHEN and CDR2 SYDVKM. The CDR3 loop reads CASRQGANYGYTF. In DNA, the CDR3 is TGTGCCAGCAGACAGGGAGCTAACTATGGCTACACCTTC.